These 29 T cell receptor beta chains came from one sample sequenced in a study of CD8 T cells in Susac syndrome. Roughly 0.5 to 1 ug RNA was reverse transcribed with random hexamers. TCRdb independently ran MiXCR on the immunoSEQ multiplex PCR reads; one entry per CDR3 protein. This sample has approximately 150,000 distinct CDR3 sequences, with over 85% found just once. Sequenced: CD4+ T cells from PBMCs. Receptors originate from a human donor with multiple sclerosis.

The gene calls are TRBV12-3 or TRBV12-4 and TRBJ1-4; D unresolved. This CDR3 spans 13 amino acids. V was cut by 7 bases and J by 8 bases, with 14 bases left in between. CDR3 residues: CASTPVGGEKLFF. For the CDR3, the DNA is TGTGCCAGCACCCCGGTCGGTGGGGAAAAACTGTTTTTT.

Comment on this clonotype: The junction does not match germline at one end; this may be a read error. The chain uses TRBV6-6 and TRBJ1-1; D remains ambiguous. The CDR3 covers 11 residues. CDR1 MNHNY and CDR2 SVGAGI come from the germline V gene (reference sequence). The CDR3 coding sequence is TGTGCCAGCAGTGACTCCCTTGAAGCTTTCTTT. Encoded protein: CASSDSLEAFF.

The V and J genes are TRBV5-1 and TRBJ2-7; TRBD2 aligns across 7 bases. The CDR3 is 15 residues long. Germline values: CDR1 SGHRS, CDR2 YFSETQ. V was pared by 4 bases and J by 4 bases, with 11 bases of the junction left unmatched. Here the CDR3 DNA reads TGCGCCAGCAGCGGTTCGGCGGGAGAAGGGTACGAGCAGTACTTC. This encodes CASSGSAGEGYEQYF.

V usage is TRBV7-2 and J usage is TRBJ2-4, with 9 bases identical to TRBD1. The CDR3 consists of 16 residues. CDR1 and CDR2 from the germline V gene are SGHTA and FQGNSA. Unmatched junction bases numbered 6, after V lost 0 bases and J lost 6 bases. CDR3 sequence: CASSLASGTGLNIQYF. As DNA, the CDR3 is TGTGCCAGCAGCTTAGCCTCCGGGACAGGGTTAAACATTCAGTACTTC.

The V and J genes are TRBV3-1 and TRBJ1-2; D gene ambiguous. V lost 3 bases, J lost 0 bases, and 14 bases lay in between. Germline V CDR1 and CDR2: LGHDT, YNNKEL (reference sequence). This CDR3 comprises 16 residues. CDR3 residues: CASSHPGAAANYGYTF. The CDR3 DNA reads TGTGCCAGCAGCCACCCCGGCGCGGCAGCTAACTATGGCTACACCTTC.

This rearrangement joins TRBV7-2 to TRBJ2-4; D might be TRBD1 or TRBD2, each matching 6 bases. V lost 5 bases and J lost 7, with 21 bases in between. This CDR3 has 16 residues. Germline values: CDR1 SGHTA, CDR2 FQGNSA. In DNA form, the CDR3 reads TGTGCCAGCAGCCCGAAGGGGGGAGCGGGTGAGAACATTCAGTACTTC. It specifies CASSPKGGAGENIQYF. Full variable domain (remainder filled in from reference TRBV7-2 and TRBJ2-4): GAGVSQSPSNKVTEKGKDVELRCDPISGHTALYWYRQSLGQGLEFLIYFQGNSAPDKSGLPSDRFSAERTGGSVSTLTIQRTQQEDSAVYLCASSPKGGAGENIQYFGAGTRLSVL.

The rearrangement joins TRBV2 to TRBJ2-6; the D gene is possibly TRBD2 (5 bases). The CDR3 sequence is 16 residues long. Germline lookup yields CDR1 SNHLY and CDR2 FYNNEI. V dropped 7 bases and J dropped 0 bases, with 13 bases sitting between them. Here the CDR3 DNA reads TGTGCCAGCACCATAAAGGCGGGCTCTGGGGCCAACGTCCTGACTTTC. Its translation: CASTIKAGSGANVLTF. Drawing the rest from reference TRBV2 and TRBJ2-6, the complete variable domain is EPEVTQTPSHQVTQMGQEVILRCVPISNHLYFYWYRQILGQKVEFLVSFYNNEISEKSEIFDDQFSVERPDGSNFTLKIRSTKLEDSAMYFCASTIKAGSGANVLTFGAGSRLTVL.

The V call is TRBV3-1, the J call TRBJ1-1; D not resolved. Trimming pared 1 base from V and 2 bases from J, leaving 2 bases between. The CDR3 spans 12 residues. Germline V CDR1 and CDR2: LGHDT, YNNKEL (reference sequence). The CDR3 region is CASSQANTEAFF. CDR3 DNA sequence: TGTGCCAGCAGCCAAGCAAACACTGAAGCTTTCTTT.

The CDR3 sequence: CASRPFGTGGIAGYTF. The DNA for the CDR3 is TGTGCCAGCAGACCCTTCGGGACAGGGGGAATAGCTGGCTACACCTTC. This chain links TRBV28 with TRBJ1-2, with 11 bases lining up with TRBD1. The CDR3 spans 16 residues. The ends lost 6 bases at V and 7 bases at J; junction bases unmatched: 13. Germline V gene sequence: CDR1 MDHEN, CDR2 SYDVKM.

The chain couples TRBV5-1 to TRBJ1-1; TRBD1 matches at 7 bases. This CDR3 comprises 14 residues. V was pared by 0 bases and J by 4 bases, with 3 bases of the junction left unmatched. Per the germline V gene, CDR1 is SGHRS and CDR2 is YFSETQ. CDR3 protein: CASSLEGASTEAFF. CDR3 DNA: TGCGCCAGCAGCTTGGAGGGGGCGAGCACTGAAGCTTTCTTT.

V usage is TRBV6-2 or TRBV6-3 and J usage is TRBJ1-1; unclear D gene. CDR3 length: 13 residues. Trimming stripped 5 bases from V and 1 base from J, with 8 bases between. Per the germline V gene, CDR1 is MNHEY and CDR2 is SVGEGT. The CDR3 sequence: CASSTPRNTEAFF. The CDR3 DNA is TGTGCCAGCAGTACCCCGCGGAACACTGAAGCTTTCTTT.

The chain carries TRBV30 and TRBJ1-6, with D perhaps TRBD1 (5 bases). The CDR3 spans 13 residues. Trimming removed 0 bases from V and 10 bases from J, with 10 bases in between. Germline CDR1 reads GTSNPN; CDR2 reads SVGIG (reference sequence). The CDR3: CAWSVLGVSPLHF. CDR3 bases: TGTGCCTGGAGTGTACTGGGGGTCTCACCCCTCCACTTT. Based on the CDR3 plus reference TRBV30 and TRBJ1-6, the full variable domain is SQTIHQWPATLVQPVGSPLSLECTVEGTSNPNLYWYRQAAGRGLQLLFYSVGIGQISSEVPQNLSASRPQDRQFILSSKKLLLSDSGFYLCAWSVLGVSPLHFGNGTRLTVT.

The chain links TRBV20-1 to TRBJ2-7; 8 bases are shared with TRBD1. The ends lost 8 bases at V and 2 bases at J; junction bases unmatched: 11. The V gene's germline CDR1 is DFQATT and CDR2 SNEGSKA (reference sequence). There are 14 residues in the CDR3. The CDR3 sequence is CSTHRQGTTYEQYF. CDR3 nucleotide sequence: TGCAGTACCCATCGACAGGGGACAACCTACGAGCAGTACTTC.

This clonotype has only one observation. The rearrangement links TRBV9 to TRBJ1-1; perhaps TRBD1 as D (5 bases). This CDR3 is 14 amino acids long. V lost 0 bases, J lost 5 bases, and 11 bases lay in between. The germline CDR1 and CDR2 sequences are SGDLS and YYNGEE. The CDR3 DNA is TGTGCCAGCAGCGTAGAGGGGCTTAGGACTGAAGCTTTCTTT. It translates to CASSVEGLRTEAFF.

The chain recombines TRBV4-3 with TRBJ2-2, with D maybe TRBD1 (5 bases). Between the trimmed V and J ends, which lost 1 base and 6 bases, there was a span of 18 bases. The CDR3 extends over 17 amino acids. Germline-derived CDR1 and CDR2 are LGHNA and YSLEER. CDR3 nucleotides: TGCGCCAGCAGCCAAGTTCTAGGGGTTGGGCTGGCCGGGGAGCTGTTTTTT. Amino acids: CASSQVLGVGLAGELFF.

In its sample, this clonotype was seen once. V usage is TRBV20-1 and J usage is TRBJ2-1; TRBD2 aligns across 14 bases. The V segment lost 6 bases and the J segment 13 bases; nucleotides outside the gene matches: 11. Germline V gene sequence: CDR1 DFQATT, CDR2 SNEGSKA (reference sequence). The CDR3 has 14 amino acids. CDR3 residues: CSAQTGTSGSRQFF. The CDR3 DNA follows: TGCAGTGCCCAGACCGGGACTAGCGGGAGTCGACAGTTCTTC.

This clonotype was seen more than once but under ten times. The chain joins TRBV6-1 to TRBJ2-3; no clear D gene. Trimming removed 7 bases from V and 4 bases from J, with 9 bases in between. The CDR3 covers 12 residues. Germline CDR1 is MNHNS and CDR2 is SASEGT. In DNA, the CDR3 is TGTGCCAGCAAGGATTTGGCAGATACGCAGTATTTT. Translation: CASKDLADTQYF.

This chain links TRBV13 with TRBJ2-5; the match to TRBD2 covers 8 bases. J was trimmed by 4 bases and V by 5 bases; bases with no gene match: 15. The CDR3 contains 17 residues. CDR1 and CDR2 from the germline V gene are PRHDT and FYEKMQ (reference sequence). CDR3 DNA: TGTGCCAGCAGCCCGTACTCCGGGACTAGATATCGAGAGACCCAGTACTTC. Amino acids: CASSPYSGTRYRETQYF. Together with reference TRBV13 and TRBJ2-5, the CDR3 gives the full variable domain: AAGVIQSPRHLIKEKRETATLKCYPIPRHDTVYWYQQGPGQDPQFLISFYEKMQSDKGSIPDRFSAQQFSDYHSELNMSSLELGDSALYFCASSPYSGTRYRETQYFGPGTRLLVL.

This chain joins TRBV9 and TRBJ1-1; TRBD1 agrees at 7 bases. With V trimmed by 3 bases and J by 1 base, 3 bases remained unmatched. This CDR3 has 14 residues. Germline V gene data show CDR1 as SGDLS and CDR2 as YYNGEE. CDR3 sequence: CASSARQGNTEAFF. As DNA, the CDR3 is TGTGCCAGCAGCGCCAGACAGGGGAACACTGAAGCTTTCTTT. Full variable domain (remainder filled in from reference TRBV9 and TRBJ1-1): DSGVTQTPKHLITATGQRVTLRCSPRSGDLSVYWYQQSLDQGLQFLIQYYNGEERAKGNILERFSAQQFPDLHSELNLSSLELGDSALYFCASSARQGNTEAFFGQGTRLTVV.

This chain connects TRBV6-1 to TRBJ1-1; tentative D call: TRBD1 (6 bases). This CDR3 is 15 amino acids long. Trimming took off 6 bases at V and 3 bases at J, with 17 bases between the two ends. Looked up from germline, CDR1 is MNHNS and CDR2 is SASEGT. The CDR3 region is CASRGLIQGYTEAFF. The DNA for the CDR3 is TGTGCCAGCAGGGGTCTGATCCAGGGGTACACTGAAGCTTTCTTT.

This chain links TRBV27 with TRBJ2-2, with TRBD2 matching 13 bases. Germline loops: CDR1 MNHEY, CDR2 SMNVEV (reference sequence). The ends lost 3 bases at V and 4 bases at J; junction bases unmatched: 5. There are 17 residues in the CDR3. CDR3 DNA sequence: TGTGCCAGCAGTTTTCCACTAGCGGGAGGGAGCACCGGGGAGCTGTTTTTT. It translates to CASSFPLAGGSTGELFF.

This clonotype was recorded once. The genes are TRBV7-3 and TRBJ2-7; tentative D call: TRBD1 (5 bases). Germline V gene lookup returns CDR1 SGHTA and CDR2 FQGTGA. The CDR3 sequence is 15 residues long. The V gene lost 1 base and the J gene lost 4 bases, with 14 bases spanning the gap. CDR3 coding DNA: TGTGCCAGCAGCTTAAGTCCCGGACACCTATACGAGCAGTACTTC. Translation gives CASSLSPGHLYEQYF.

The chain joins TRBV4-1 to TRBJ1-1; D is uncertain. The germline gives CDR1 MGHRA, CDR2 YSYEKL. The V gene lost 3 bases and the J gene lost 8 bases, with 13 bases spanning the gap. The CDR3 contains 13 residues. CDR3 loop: CASSHSFAVEAFF. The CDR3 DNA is TGCGCCAGCAGCCATTCGTTCGCAGTCGAAGCTTTCTTT.

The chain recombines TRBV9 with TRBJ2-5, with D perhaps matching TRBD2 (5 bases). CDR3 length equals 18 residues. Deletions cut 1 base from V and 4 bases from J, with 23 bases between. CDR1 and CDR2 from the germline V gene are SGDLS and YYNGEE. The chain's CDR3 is CASSVQEGVGSQRETQYF. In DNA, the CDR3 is TGTGCCAGCAGCGTACAAGAGGGAGTGGGTTCTCAAAGAGAGACCCAGTACTTC.

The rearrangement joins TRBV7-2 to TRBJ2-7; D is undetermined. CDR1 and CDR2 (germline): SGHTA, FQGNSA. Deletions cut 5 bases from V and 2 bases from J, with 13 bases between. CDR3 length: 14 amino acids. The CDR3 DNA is TGTGCCAGCAGCCCACACTGGCGAACCTACGAGCAGTACTTC. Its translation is CASSPHWRTYEQYF.

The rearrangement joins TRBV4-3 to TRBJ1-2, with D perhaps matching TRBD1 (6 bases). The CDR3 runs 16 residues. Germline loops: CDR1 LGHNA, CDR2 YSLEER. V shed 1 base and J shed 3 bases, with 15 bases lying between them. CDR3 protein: CASSQGGTGADYGYTF. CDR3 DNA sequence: TGCGCCAGCAGCCAAGGGGGTACGGGGGCGGACTATGGCTACACCTTC.

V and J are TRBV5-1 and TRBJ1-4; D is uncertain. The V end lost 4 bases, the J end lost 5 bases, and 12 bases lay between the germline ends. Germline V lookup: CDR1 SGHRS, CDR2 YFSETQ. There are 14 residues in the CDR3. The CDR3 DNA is TGCGCCAGCAGCAGGAGAGGAGGCAATGAAAAACTGTTTTTT. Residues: CASSRRGGNEKLFF. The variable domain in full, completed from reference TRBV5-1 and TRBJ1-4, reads KAGVTQTPRYLIKTRGQQVTLSCSPISGHRSVSWYQQTPGQGLQFLFEYFSETQRNKGNFPGRFSGRQFSNSRSEMNVSTLELGDSALYLCASSRRGGNEKLFFGSGTQLSVL.

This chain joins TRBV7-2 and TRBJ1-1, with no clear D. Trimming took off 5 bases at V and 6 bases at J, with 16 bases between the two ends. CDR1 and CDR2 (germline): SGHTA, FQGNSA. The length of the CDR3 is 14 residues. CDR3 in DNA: TGTGCCAGCAGCCCCCGTTGGGGTGGCGCTGAAGCTTTCTTT. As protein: CASSPRWGGAEAFF.

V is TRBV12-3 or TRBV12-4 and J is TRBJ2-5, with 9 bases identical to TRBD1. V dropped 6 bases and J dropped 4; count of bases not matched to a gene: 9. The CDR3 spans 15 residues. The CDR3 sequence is CASSAQGAGRETQYF. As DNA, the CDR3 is TGTGCCAGCAGCGCACAGGGGGCAGGTCGAGAGACCCAGTACTTC.